A single sample is the source of the 25 T cell receptor beta chains below, sequenced in a study of shared clonotypes between healthy human individuals. Repertoires were generated with immunoSEQ multiplex PCR, while TCRdb's copy carries only in-frame clones and drops some. The sample yields more than 900,000 clones, approximately 80% seen once. Sequencing input: memory CD4+ T cells from PBMCs. The subset: CD45RA-negative fraction. The receptors stem from a man aged 18 to 29 in good health. Some clones in this sample may be carry-over from other donors' samples.

The rearrangement uses TRBV7-3 and TRBJ2-2; D not resolved. The V gene's germline CDR1 is SGHTA and CDR2 FQGTGA. Between the trimmed V and J ends, which lost 5 bases and 8 bases, there was a span of 12 bases. The CDR3 consists of 13 residues. The CDR3 loop reads CASSATLPGELFF. CDR3 sequence (DNA): TGTGCCAGCAGCGCGACTCTCCCAGGGGAGCTGTTTTTT. The full variable domain, its missing parts supplied by reference TRBV7-3 and TRBJ2-2, is GAGVSQTPSNKVTEKGKYVELRCDPISGHTALYWYRQSLGQGPEFLIYFQGTGAADDSGLPNDRFFAVRPEGSVSTLKIQRTERGDSAVYLCASSATLPGELFFGEGSRLTVL.

Notes on this clone: This same CDR3 is encoded by further DNA sequences in the sample. The chain carries TRBV14 and TRBJ1-2; possible D gene TRBD1, 5 bases. Trimming left V 1 base short and J 3 bases short, with 9 bases between. This CDR3 has 14 amino acids. Germline V CDR1 and CDR2: SGHDN, FVKESK. In DNA, the CDR3 is TGTGCCAGCAGCCAAGGCCAGGGATACTATGGCTACACCTTC. Amino acid sequence: CASSQGQGYYGYTF.

This clone was detected a few times. The CDR3 loop reads CASSSDVMNTEAFF. Here the CDR3 DNA reads TGCGCCAGCAGCTCGGACGTTATGAACACTGAAGCTTTCTTT. V usage is TRBV5-1 and J usage is TRBJ1-1; D gene ambiguous. Trimming took off 3 bases at V and 0 bases at J, with 9 bases between the two ends. Germline assignment: CDR1 SGHRS and CDR2 YFSETQ. There are 14 residues in the CDR3. The full variable domain, with the rest looked up from reference TRBV5-1 and TRBJ1-1, is KAGVTQTPRYLIKTRGQQVTLSCSPISGHRSVSWYQQTPGQGLQFLFEYFSETQRNKGNFPGRFSGRQFSNSRSEMNVSTLELGDSALYLCASSSDVMNTEAFFGQGTRLTVV.

This chain uses TRBV5-4 with TRBJ1-3, with D unclear. The CDR3 loop spans 15 amino acids. V dropped 0 bases and J dropped 0 bases, with 7 bases sitting between them. The germline gives CDR1 SGHNT, CDR2 YYREEE (reference sequence). This chain's CDR3 is CASSLDSASGNTIYF. CDR3 nucleotide sequence: TGTGCCAGCAGCTTGGACTCCGCCTCTGGAAACACCATATATTTT.

In nucleotides, the CDR3 is TGTGCCAGCAGTCAACCGGGACAGGGGAATCAGCCCCAGCATTTT. Its translation is CASSQPGQGNQPQHF. V usage is TRBV6-6 and J usage is TRBJ1-5; TRBD1 matches at 10 bases. The CDR3 consists of 15 residues. Germline CDR1 MNHNY, CDR2 SVGAGI (reference sequence). V trimming: 5 bases; J trimming: 4 bases; junction bases outside the gene matches: 5.

Remarks on this clone: The sample holds other DNA sequences that translate to the same CDR3. The rearrangement links TRBV9 to TRBJ1-5; 11 nucleotides agree with TRBD1. Germline values: CDR1 SGDLS, CDR2 YYNGEE. With V trimmed by 4 bases and J by 5 bases, 2 bases remained unmatched. The CDR3 is 14 residues long. The CDR3 loop is CASSQGQGDQPQHF. The CDR3 nucleotides read TGTGCCAGCAGCCAGGGACAGGGGGATCAGCCCCAGCATTTT.

This rearrangement joins TRBV6-1 to TRBJ1-2; 7 nucleotides align to TRBD1. CDR1 and CDR2 (germline): MNHNS, SASEGT. The junction had 14 bases not matched to a gene; V was cut back by 0 bases and J by 4 bases. CDR3 length equals 18 residues. This CDR3 reads CASSEAHLSTGNRYGYTF. The CDR3 bases are TGTGCCAGCAGTGAAGCACATCTCTCGACAGGGAATCGCTATGGCTACACCTTC.

A word on this clone: The sample has other DNA sequences that encode this CDR3 too. The V call is TRBV5-1, the J call TRBJ1-1; D is undetermined. Trimming pared 0 bases from V and 1 base from J, leaving 7 bases between. Germline V CDR1 and CDR2: SGHRS, YFSETQ. The CDR3 is 14 residues long. The CDR3 reads CASSLGQPNTEAFF. The CDR3 coding sequence is TGCGCCAGCAGCTTGGGCCAGCCGAACACTGAAGCTTTCTTT.

The chain uses TRBV6-6 and TRBJ2-1, with 10 bases that match TRBD2. The ends lost 6 bases at V and 6 bases at J; junction bases unmatched: 11. The CDR3 runs to 16 residues. CDR1 and CDR2 (germline): MNHNY, SVGAGI (reference sequence). The CDR3 bases are TGTGCCAGCAGCCCCCCGCAAGCGGGAGGGGTCAATGAGCAGTTCTTC. It is translated as CASSPPQAGGVNEQFF.

The J gene is TRBJ1-2, the V gene TRBV29-1, with D unclear. This CDR3 is built from 12 residues. The V and J ends lost 1 base and 0 bases respectively, with 3 bases between them. From germline, CDR1 is SQVTM and CDR2 ANQGSEA. The CDR3 DNA reads as TGCAGCGTTGAAGTAGCTAACTATGGCTACACCTTC. This sequence encodes CSVEVANYGYTF.

The chain joins TRBV5-1 to TRBJ2-3, with 9 bases lining up with TRBD1. Unmatched junction bases numbered 15, after V lost 4 bases and J lost 9 bases. This CDR3 contains 16 residues. The germline V gene has CDR1 SGHRS and CDR2 YFSETQ. The DNA of the CDR3 is TGCGCCAGCAGCCTTGTCCGGGGACAGGGAGGACAGACGCAGTATTTT. Encoded protein: CASSLVRGQGGQTQYF. Complete variable domain (other parts from reference TRBV5-1 and TRBJ2-3): KAGVTQTPRYLIKTRGQQVTLSCSPISGHRSVSWYQQTPGQGLQFLFEYFSETQRNKGNFPGRFSGRQFSNSRSEMNVSTLELGDSALYLCASSLVRGQGGQTQYFGPGTRLTVL.

The sample holds a few counts of this clone. The chain uses TRBV11-3 and TRBJ2-1; the D gene is possibly TRBD2 (6 bases). The CDR3 covers 13 residues. V was trimmed by 5 bases and J by 4 bases, leaving 9 bases between them. Looked up from germline, CDR1 is SGHNT and CDR2 is YENEEA. The CDR3 spells CASSLGLYNEQFF. The CDR3 DNA is TGTGCCAGCAGCCTGGGACTGTACAATGAGCAGTTCTTC.

This clone has ten or more counts. The identical CDR3 is also encoded by other nucleotide sequences in the sample. The chain carries TRBV7-9 and TRBJ2-3, with no clear D. This CDR3 comprises 14 residues. V was clipped by 3 bases and J by 0 bases, with 7 bases between them. Germline CDR1 and CDR2: SEHNR and FQNEAQ (reference sequence). The CDR3 protein is CASSFLDSTDTQYF. DNA of the CDR3: TGTGCCAGCAGCTTCTTGGACAGCACAGATACGCAGTATTTT.

The J gene is TRBJ1-4, the V gene TRBV5-1; D unclear. The CDR3 contains 14 residues. The V gene lost 2 bases and the J gene lost 13 bases, with 18 bases spanning the gap. Germline V gene data show CDR1 as SGHRS and CDR2 as YFSETQ. CDR3 loop: CASSFGGRGEGLFF. In DNA form, the CDR3 reads TGCGCCAGCAGCTTTGGTGGGCGCGGCGAGGGACTGTTTTTT.

The chain is built from TRBV11-3 and TRBJ1-1, with D maybe TRBD1 (5 bases). In germline, CDR1 is SGHNT, CDR2 YENEEA. This CDR3 comprises 16 residues. With 7 bases removed from V and 4 bases from J, the gap between germline ends came to 22 bases. The CDR3 sequence is CASNPGPVGDGTEAFF. DNA of the CDR3: TGTGCCAGCAACCCCGGCCCGGTCGGGGACGGCACTGAAGCTTTCTTT.

The chain recombines TRBV28 with TRBJ2-7; D perhaps matches TRBD2 (6 bases). V lost 5 bases and J lost 3, with 14 bases in between. Germline CDR1 MDHEN, CDR2 SYDVKM. CDR3 length: 14 amino acids. CDR3 nucleotides: TGTGCCAGCAGTACTAGCCGTAGAGTCTACGAGCAGTACTTC. This gives the protein CASSTSRRVYEQYF.

The sample holds one count of this clone. V is TRBV6-1 and J is TRBJ1-3; the D gene is possibly TRBD1 (6 bases). Trimming stripped 7 bases from V and 3 bases from J, with 16 bases between. This CDR3 has 15 residues. The germline V gene has CDR1 MNHNS and CDR2 SASEGT. Here the CDR3 reads CASMGADLLGNTIYF. CDR3 sequence (DNA): TGTGCCAGCATGGGGGCCGACTTACTTGGAAACACCATATATTTT.

This chain links TRBV5-1 with TRBJ2-5; D call uncertain. The CDR3 runs to 15 residues. CDR1 is SGHRS, CDR2 YFSETQ, per germline. Trimming took 6 bases from V and 1 from J, leaving 16 bases between them. CDR3 bases: TGCGCCAGCACCCTGACGGTAGGCGCCCAAGAGACCCAGTACTTC. Protein product: CASTLTVGAQETQYF.

The chain couples TRBV9 to TRBJ2-3; D is perhaps TRBD1 or TRBD2 (6 bases each). Germline V gives CDR1 SGDLS, CDR2 YYNGEE. The CDR3 runs 16 residues. V lost 0 bases, J lost 4 bases, and 15 bases lay in between. The CDR3 is CASSVDGGSNPDTQYF. The CDR3 DNA sequence: TGTGCCAGCAGCGTAGACGGGGGCTCCAACCCAGATACGCAGTATTTT.

The chain carries TRBV6-5 and TRBJ2-2, with D possibly being TRBD1 (5 bases). The CDR3 extends over 12 amino acids. V lost 7 bases, J lost 6 bases, and 9 bases lay in between. Germline V CDR1 and CDR2: MNHEY, SVGAGI. In DNA form, the CDR3 reads TGTGCCAGCAAAGGGGCAGCCGGGGAGCTGTTTTTT. This gives the protein CASKGAAGELFF.

This clone has ten or more counts. The gene calls are TRBV14 and TRBJ2-5; TRBD2 agrees at 8 bases. Germline lookup yields CDR1 SGHDN and CDR2 FVKESK. V lost 2 bases, J lost 5 bases, and 7 bases stayed unmatched. The CDR3 loop spans 15 amino acids. DNA of the CDR3: TGTGCCAGCAGCCAAAGGACTAGCAACTCGGAGACCCAGTACTTC. Translating gives CASSQRTSNSETQYF.

Many counts were recorded for this clone. The rearrangement joins TRBV28 to TRBJ1-4, with D possibly being TRBD1 (6 bases). Trimming removed 6 bases at V and 7 bases at J, with 18 bases between. The CDR3 totals 15 residues. The V gene's germline CDR1 is MDHEN and CDR2 SYDVKM. The DNA of the CDR3 is TGTGCCAGCAGACGCCCGGACAGACTCGGTGAAAAACTGTTTTTT. Translating gives CASRRPDRLGEKLFF.

The count of this clone is one. The V call is TRBV10-3, the J call TRBJ1-1; D perhaps matches TRBD1 (6 bases). The CDR3 has 12 residues. CDR1 is ENHRY and CDR2 is SYGVKD in the germline V gene. Trimming took off 10 bases at V and 2 bases at J, with 11 bases between the two ends. The CDR3: CATTRGNTEAFF. The DNA of the CDR3 is TGTGCCACCACCAGGGGCAACACTGAAGCTTTCTTT.

The chain links TRBV30 to TRBJ2-3; possible D gene TRBD1, 5 bases. This CDR3 comprises 14 residues. V gave up 2 bases and J gave up 2 bases, with 11 bases separating them. Germline CDR1 reads GTSNPN; CDR2 reads SVGIG (reference sequence). Here the CDR3 reads CAWSQGEDTDTQYF. Written as DNA, the CDR3 is TGTGCCTGGAGTCAGGGTGAGGACACAGATACGCAGTATTTT.

V is TRBV12-5 and J is TRBJ2-1, with a possible D match to TRBD1 (6 bases). Germline CDR1 LGHNT, CDR2 FRNRAP. Trimming took 7 bases from V and 4 from J, leaving 23 bases between them. The length of the CDR3 is 17 residues. CDR3 amino acids: CASAYSSGTRAYNEQFF. The CDR3 region has the DNA TGTGCTAGTGCCTATTCCTCCGGGACAAGGGCGTACAATGAGCAGTTCTTC.